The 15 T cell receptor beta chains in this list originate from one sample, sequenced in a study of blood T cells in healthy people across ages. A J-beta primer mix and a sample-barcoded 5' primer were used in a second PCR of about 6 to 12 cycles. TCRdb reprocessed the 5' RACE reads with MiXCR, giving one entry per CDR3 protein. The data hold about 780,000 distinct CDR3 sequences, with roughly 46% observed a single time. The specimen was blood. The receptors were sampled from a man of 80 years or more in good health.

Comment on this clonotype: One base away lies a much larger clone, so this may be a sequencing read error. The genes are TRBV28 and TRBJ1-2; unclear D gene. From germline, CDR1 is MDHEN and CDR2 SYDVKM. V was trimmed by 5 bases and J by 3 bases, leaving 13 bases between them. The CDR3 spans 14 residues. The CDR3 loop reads CASSVVYSDYGYTF. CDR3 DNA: TGTGCCAGCAGTGTCGTGTATTCCGACTATGGCTACACCTTC.

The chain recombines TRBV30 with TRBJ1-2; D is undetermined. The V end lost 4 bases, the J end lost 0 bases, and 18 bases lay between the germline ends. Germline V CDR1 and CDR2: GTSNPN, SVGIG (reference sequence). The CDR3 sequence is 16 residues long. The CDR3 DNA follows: TGTGCCTGGAAATCTCCGTGGGGTGAAGCTAACTATGGCTACACCTTC. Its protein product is CAWKSPWGEANYGYTF.

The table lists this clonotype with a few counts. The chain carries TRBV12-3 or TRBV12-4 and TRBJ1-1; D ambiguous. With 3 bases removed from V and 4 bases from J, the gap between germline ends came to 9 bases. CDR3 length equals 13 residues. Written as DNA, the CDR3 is TGTGCCAGCAGTTTCGGGGTTGGCACTGAAGCTTTCTTT. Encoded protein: CASSFGVGTEAFF.

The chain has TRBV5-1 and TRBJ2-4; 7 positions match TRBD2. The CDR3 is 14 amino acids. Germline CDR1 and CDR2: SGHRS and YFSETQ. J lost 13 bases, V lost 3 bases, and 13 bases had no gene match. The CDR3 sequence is CASSSGEGLREQYF. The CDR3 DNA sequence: TGCGCCAGCAGCTCCGGGGAGGGGCTGCGGGAGCAGTACTTC.

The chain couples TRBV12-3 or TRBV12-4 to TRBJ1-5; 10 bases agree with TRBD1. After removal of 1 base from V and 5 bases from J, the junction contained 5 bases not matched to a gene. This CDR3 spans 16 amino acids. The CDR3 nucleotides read TGTGCCAGCAGTTTAGAAATGACAGGGGGCGATCAGCCCCAGCATTTT. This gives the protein CASSLEMTGGDQPQHF.

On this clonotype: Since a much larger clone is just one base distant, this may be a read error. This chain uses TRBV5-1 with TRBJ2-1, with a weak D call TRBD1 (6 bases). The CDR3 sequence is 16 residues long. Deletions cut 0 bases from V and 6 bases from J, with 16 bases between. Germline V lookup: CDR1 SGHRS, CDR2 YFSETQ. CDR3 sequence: CASSLDGGRRFNEQFF. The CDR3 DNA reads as TGCGCCAGCAGCTTGGATGGGGGCCGTAGATTCAATGAGCAGTTCTTC.

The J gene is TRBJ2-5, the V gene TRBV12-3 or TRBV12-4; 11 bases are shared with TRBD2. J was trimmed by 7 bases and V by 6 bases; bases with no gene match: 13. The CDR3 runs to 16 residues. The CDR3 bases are TGTGCCAGCAGAGAGTCCCCAACTAGCGGGGGAGGGACCCAGTACTTC. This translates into CASRESPTSGGGTQYF.

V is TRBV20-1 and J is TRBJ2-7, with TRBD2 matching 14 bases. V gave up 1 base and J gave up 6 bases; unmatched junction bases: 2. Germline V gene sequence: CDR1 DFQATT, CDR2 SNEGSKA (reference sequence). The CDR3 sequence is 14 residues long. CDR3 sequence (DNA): TGCAGTGCTAGAGGACTAGCGGGAGGGTTCGAGCAGTACTTC. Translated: CSARGLAGGFEQYF.

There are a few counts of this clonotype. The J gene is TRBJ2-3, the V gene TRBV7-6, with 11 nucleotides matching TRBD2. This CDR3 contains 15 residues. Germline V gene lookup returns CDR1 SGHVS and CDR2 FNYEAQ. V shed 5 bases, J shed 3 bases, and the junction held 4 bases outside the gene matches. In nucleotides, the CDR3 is TGTGCCAGCAGCATTAGCGGGAGGGCGACAGATACGCAGTATTTT. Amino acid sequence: CASSISGRATDTQYF.

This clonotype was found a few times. CDR3 region: CASSLVNMGDVEQYF. The CDR3 nucleotides read TGTGCCAGCAGTTTAGTGAACATGGGGGATGTCGAGCAGTACTTC. V gene TRBV27 combines with J gene TRBJ2-7; tentatively, D is TRBD1 or TRBD2 (5 bases each). Trimming stripped 2 bases from V and 6 bases from J, with 17 bases between. The CDR3 totals 15 residues. From germline, CDR1 is MNHEY and CDR2 SMNVEV (reference sequence).

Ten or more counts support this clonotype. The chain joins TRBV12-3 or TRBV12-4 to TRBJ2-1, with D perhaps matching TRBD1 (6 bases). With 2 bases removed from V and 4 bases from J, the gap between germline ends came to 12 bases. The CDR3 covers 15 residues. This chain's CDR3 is CASSLLGQKYNEQFF. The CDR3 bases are TGTGCCAGCAGTTTATTGGGACAAAAGTACAATGAGCAGTTCTTC.

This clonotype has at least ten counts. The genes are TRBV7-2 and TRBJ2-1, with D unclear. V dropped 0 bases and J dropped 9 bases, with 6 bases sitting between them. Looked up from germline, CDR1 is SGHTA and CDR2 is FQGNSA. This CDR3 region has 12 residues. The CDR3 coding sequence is TGTGCCAGCAGCTTAGCAGGAACTGAGCAGTTCTTC. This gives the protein CASSLAGTEQFF.

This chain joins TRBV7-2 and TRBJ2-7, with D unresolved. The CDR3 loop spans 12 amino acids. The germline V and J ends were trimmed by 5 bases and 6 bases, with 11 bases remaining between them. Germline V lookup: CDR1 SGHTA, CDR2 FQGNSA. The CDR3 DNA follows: TGTGCCAGCAGCCAGAGTACCCGCGAGCAGTACTTC. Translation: CASSQSTREQYF.

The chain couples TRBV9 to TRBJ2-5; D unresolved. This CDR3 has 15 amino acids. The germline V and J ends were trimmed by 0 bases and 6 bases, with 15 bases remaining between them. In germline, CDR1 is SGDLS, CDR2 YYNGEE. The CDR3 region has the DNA TGTGCCAGCAGCGTAGGTCCCAAGGTCGAAAAGACCCAGTACTTC. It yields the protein CASSVGPKVEKTQYF.

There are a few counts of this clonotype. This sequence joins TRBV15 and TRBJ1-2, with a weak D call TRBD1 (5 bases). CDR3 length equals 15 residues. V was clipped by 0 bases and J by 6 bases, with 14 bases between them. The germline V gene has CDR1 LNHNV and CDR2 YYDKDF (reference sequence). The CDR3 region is CATSRDPFRVNGYTF. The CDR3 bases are TGTGCCACCAGCAGAGATCCTTTCAGGGTTAATGGCTACACCTTC.